This record looks at one T cell receptor (beta chain) sequence and its context. Its antigen has not been determined. Per-base quality was not reported, and no clone a single base away is much larger than it. The immunoSEQ Assay, a bias-controlled multiplex PCR, was used to amplify TCRbeta CDR3 regions from genomic DNA. Processing in the source paper ran as follows. Nucleated cell counts per sample were estimated from amplification of reference gene primers within the assay. Sequence reads were collapsed and filtered to measure the absolute abundance of every unique TCRbeta CDR3 rearrangement. For each sample, productive Simpson clonality was calculated as the square root of Simpson's diversity index across productive rearrangements. Entries here come from immuneACCESS through TCRdb and include only in-frame sequences with V and J called. Some clones fail to appear in such tables; in the studies checked, an unresolved V gene covers under half of the shortfall, and the cause of the remainder is unknown. The D gene and trimming were derived from the DNA, and the V and J assignments and clone size from that table. The sample table lists fewer than 200,000 clones, 85% of them with a count of one. Jointly, the top ten make up approximately 7.6% of the sample.

This specimen comes from a study of blood T cell repertoires in COVID-19 (dated by TCRdb to about 2020). Context from the whole study: The collaborator samples originated in the United States, Italy and Spain and spanned the acute and convalescent phases of COVID-19. A freely available public database, intended as a resource for researchers studying the immune response to SARS-CoV-2, is where the repertoires were released. Sample metadata almost always included a de-identified subject ID, COVID-19 status, age in years and sex. Subjects who had been exposed to COVID-19, were actively infected with it, or had recovered from it provided the deeply sampled blood TCRbeta repertoires that made up the dataset. Where available, HLA class I and class II types were obtained from metadata supplied by the sample provider rather than from assay-based typing. The material from the prospective study consisted of cDNA or gDNA derived from T cells, B-cell-depleted T cells, or PBMCs. The samples were drawn from two sources: the first 160 participants of the ongoing ImmuneRACE study, and over 950 subjects contributed by 6 global collaborators. Findings and caveats that apply to the study as a whole: Clinical and demographic metadata were provided uncurated, with the amount varying by source and participant.

The CDR3, from cysteine to phenylalanine, totals 15 residues. The entry retains the CDR3 DNA only, 45 bases that are in frame from base 1. Trimming costs V 5 bases and J 7 bases, and their ends lie 20 bases apart. According to the germline V gene, CDR1 reads SGHVS and CDR2 reads FQNEAQ. In Seattle, one collaborating source enrolled patients while the infection was active and tracked those patients longitudinally over the course of disease. Each collaborating institution followed its own protocols to collect whole blood in K2EDTA tubes. Collaborator samples were shipped for TCRbeta analysis as frozen whole blood, isolated PBMCs, or DNA extracted from either sample type.

The source material was peripheral blood. The rearranged segments are TRBV7-8 and TRBJ1-2; TRBD1 might be the D gene, on 6 matching bases. The receptor was isolated from a woman older than 75 with COVID-19, enrolled during active disease. The CDR3 loop reads CASSRGARGTSGYTF. Here is the DNA: TGTGCCAGCAGCCGAGGGGCCAGGGGAACGAGTGGCTACACCTTC.